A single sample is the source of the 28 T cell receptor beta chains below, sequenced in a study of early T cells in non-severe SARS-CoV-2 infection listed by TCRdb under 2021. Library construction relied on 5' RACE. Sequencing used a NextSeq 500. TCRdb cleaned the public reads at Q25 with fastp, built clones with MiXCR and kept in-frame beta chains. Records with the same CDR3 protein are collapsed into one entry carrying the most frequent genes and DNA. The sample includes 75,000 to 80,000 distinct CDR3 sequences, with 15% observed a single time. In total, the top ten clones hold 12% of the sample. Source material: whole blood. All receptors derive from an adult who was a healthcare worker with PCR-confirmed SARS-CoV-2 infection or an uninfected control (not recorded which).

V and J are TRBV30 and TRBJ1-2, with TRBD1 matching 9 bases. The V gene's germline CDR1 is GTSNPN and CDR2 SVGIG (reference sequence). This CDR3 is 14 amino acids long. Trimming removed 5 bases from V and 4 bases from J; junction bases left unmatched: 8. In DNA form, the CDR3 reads TGTGCCTGGGACGACAGGGGGTCCGGCTATGGCTACACCTTC. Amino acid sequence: CAWDDRGSGYGYTF.

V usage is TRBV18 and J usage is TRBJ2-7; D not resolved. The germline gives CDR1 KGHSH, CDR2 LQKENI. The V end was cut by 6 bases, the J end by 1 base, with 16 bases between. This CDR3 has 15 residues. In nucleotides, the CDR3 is TGTGCCAGCTCCCCAAGTGACCTGGCGTCCTACGAGCAGTACTTC. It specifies CASSPSDLASYEQYF.

DNA for the CDR3: TGTGCCAGCAGTTTTCAAGAGAACACTGAAGCTTTCTTT. It translates to CASSFQENTEAFF. This chain uses TRBV12-3 or TRBV12-4 with TRBJ1-1, with D hard to call. CDR3 size: 13 residues. The ends were cut back, 3 bases at V and 1 base at J, with 6 bases in the middle.

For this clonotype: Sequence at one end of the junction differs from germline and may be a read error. The CDR3: CSSSYTKGLAGGPIEQFF. The CDR3 bases are TGTTCCAGCAGTTACACTAAGGGACTAGCGGGAGGGCCGATTGAGCAGTTCTTC. This rearrangement joins TRBV6-6 to TRBJ2-1; 16 bases line up with TRBD2. Germline V gives CDR1 MNHNY, CDR2 SVGAGI (reference sequence). CDR3 length equals 18 residues.

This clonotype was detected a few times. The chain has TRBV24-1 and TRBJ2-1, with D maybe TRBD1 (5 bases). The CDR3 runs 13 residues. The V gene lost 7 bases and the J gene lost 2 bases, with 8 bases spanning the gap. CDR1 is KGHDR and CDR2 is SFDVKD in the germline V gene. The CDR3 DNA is TGTGCCACCAGAGGCAGGGCCTACAATGAGCAGTTCTTC. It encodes CATRGRAYNEQFF.

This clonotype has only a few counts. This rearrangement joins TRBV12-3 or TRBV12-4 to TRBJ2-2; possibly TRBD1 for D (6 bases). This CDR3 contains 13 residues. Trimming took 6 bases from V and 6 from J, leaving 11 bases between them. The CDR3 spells CASSIQGPGELFF. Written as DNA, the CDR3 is TGTGCCAGCAGCATACAGGGCCCCGGGGAGCTGTTTTTT.

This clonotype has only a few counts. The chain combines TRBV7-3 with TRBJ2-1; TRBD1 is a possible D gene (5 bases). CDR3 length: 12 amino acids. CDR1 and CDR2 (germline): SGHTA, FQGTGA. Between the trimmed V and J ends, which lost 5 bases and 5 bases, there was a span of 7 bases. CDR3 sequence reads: CASSQTDNEQFF. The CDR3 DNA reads TGTGCCAGCAGCCAGACAGACAATGAGCAGTTCTTC.

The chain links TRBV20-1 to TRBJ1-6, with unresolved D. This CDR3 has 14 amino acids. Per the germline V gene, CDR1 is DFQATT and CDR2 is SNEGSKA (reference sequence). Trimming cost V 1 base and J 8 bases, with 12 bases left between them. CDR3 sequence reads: CSARGVSGDSPLHF. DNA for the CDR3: TGCAGTGCTAGAGGGGTCAGCGGCGATTCACCCCTCCACTTT.

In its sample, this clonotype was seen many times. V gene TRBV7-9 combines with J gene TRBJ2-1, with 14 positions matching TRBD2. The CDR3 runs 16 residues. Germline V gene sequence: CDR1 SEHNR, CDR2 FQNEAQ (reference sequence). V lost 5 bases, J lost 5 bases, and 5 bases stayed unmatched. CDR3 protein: CASSPGTSGGDNEQFF. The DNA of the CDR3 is TGTGCCAGCAGCCCGGGGACTAGCGGGGGTGACAATGAGCAGTTCTTC.

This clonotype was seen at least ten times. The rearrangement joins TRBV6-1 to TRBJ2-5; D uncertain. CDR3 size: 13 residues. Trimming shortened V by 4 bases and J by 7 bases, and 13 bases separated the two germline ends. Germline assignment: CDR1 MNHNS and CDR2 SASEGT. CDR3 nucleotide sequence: TGTGCCAGCAGTGCACGGACCACTGGGACCCAGTACTTC. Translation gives CASSARTTGTQYF.

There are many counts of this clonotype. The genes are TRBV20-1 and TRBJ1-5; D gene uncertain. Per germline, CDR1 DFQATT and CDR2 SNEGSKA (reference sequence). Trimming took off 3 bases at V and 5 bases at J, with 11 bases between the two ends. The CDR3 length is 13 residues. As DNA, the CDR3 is TGCAGTGCTAGTTGTAGGTTGGATCAGCCCCAGCATTTT. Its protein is CSASCRLDQPQHF.

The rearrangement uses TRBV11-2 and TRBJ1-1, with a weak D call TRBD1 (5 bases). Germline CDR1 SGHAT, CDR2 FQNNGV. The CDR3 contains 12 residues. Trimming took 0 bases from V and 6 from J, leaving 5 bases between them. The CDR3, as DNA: TGTGCCAGCAGCTTAGACAGGGCTGAAGCTTTCTTT. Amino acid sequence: CASSLDRAEAFF. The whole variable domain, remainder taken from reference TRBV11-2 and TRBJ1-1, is EAGVAQSPRYKIIEKRQSVAFWCNPISGHATLYWYQQILGQGPKLLIQFQNNGVVDDSQLPKDRFSAERLKGVDSTLKIQPAKLEDSAVYLCASSLDRAEAFFGQGTRLTVV.

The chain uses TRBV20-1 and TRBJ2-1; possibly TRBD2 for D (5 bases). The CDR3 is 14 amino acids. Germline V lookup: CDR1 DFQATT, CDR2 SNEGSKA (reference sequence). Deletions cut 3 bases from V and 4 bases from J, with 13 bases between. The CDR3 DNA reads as TGCAGTGCTAGTCTAGCCTGGGGTTACAATGAGCAGTTCTTC. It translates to CSASLAWGYNEQFF.

Written as DNA, the CDR3 is TGTGCCAGCACCACGCGGGGGGGGCTTTACAATGAGCAGTTCTTC. It codes for CASTTRGGLYNEQFF. This chain links TRBV27 with TRBJ2-1, with 9 bases aligning to TRBD2. Germline CDR1 is MNHEY and CDR2 is SMNVEV (reference sequence). CDR3 size: 15 residues. The junction had 8 bases not matched to a gene; V was cut back by 7 bases and J by 4 bases.

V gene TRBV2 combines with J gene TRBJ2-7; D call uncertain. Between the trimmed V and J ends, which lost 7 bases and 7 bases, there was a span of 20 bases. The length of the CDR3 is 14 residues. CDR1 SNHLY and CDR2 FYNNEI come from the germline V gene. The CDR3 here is CASTPGLGLGEQYF. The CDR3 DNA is TGTGCCAGCACCCCCGGTCTGGGGTTGGGTGAGCAGTACTTC.

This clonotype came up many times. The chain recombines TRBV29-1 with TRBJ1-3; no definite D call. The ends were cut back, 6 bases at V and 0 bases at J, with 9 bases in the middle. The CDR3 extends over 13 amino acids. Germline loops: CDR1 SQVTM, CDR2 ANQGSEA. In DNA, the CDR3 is TGCAGCGTAGCAGTCTCCTCTGGAAACACCATATATTTT. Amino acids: CSVAVSSGNTIYF.

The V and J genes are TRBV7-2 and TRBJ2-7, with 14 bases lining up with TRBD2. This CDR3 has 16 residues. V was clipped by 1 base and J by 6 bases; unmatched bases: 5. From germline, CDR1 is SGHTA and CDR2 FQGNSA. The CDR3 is CASSLGLAGGRGEQYF. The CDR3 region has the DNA TGTGCCAGCAGCTTAGGACTAGCGGGAGGGCGGGGCGAGCAGTACTTC.

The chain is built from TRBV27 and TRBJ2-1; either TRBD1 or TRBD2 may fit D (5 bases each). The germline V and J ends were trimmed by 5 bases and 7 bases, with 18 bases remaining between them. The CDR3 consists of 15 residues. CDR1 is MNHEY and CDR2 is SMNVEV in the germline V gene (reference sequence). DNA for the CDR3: TGTGCCAGCAGTCTCACCAGGGACCTCCTGAATGAGCAGTTCTTC. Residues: CASSLTRDLLNEQFF.

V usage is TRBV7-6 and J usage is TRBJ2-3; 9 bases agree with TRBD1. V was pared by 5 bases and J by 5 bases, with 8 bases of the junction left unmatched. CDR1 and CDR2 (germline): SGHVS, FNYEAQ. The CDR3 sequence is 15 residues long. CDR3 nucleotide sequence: TGTGCCAGCAGCCAAGACAGGGGGGGGGAAGATACGCAGTATTTT. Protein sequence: CASSQDRGGEDTQYF.

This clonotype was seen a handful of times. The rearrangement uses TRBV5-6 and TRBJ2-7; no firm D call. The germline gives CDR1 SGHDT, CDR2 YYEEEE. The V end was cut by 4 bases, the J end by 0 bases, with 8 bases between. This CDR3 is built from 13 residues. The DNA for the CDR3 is TGTGCCAGCAGCGTACATCGCTCCTACGAGCAGTACTTC. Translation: CASSVHRSYEQYF.

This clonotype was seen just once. The CDR3 DNA follows: TGTGCCAGCAGACACAGGGGTGACTATGGCTACACCTTC. This codes for CASRHRGDYGYTF. The chain couples TRBV6-5 to TRBJ1-2; 7 positions match TRBD1. The V gene's germline CDR1 is MNHEY and CDR2 SVGAGI. Trimming took 6 bases from V and 3 from J; bases not matched to a gene: 4. The CDR3 covers 13 residues.

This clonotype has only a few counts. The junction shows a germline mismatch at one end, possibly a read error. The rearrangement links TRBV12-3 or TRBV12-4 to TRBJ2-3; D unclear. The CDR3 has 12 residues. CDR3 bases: TGTGCCAGCGGTTTGGGATCGGATACGCAGTATTTT. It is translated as CASGLGSDTQYF.

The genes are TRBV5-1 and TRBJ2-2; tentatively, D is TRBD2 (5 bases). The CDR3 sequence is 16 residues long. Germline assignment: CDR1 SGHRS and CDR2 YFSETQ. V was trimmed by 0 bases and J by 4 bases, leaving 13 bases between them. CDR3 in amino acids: CASSLASRVGTGELFF. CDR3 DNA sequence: TGCGCCAGCAGCTTGGCTAGCCGGGTCGGCACCGGGGAGCTGTTTTTT.

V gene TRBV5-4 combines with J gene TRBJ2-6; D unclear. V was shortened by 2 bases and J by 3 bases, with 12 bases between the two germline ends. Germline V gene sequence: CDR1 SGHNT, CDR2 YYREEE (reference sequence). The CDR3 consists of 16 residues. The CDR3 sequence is CASSFGIARGANVLTF. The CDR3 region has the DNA TGTGCCAGCAGCTTTGGTATAGCCCGTGGGGCCAACGTCCTGACTTTC.

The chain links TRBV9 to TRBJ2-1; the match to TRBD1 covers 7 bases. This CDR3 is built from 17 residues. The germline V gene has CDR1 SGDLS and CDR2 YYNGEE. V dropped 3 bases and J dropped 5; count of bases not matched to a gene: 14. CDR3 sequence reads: CASSAETGTLTNNEQFF. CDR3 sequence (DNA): TGTGCCAGCAGCGCCGAGACAGGGACACTAACTAACAATGAGCAGTTCTTC.

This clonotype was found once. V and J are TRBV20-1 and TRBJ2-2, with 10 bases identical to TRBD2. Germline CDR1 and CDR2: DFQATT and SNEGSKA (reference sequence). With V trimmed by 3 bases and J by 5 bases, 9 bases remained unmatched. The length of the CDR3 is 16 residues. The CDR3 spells CSARGSGTSDTGELFF. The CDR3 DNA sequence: TGCAGTGCTAGGGGTTCCGGGACTAGCGATACCGGGGAGCTGTTTTTT.

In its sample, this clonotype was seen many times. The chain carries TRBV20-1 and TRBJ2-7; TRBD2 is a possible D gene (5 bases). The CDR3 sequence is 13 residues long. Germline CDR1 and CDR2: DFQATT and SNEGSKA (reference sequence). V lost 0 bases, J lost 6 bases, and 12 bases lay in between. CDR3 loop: CSARDSLAFEQYF. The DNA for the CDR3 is TGCAGTGCTAGAGATTCGTTAGCGTTCGAGCAGTACTTC.

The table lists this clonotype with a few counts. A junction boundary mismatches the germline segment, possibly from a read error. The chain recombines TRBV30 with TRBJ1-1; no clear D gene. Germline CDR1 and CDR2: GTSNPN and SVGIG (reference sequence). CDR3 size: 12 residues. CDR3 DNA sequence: TGTGCCTGGAGTGTATCCTCGCAGACGGTTCTCTTT. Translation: CAWSVSSQTVLF. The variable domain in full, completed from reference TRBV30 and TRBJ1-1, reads SQTIHQWPATLVQPVGSPLSLECTVEGTSNPNLYWYRQAAGRGLQLLFYSVGIGQISSEVPQNLSASRPQDRQFILSSKKLLLSDSGFYLCAWSVSSQTVLFGQGTRLTVV.